The source of this T cell receptor beta chain is a study of T cell responses to AZD1222 COVID-19 vaccine. Study observations and caveats: Baseline testing showed seropositivity in only six AZD1222 recipients.

Of note for this clone: Antigen specificity is unknown.

Some clones are missing from TCRdb's copy, which holds only in-frame ones; the method was immunoSEQ multiplex PCR. The profile shows some 86,000 clones, around 73% of them singletons. The sequence derives from an adult in good health. The specimen was peripheral blood, collected on day 0 of AZD1222 vaccination.

CDR3 protein: CAIRGSSYEQYF. CDR3 coding DNA: TGTGCCATCAGAGGAAGCTCCTACGAGCAGTACTTC. The chain carries TRBV10-3 and TRBJ2-7; D not resolved. Germline V gene sequence: CDR1 ENHRY, CDR2 SYGVKD. The CDR3 length is 12 residues. V lost 6 bases to trimming and J lost 0 bases, with 6 bases between them.